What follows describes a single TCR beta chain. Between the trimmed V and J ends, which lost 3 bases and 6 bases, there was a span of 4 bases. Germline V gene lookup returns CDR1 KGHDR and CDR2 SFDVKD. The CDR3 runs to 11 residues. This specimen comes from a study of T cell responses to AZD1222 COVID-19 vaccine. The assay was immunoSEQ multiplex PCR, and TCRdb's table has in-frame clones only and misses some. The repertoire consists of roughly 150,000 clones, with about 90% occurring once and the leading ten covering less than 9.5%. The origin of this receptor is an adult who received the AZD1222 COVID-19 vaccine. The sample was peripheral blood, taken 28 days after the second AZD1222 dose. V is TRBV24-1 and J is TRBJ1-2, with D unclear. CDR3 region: CATSDGDGYTF. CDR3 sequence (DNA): TGTGCCACCAGTGATGGTGATGGCTACACCTTC.